This T cell receptor beta chain originates from a study of T cell changes during pregnancy in multiple sclerosis. This CDR3 is built from 14 residues. CDR1 and CDR2 from the germline V gene are SGHVS and FNYEAQ. V lost 5 bases, J lost 5 bases, and 8 bases stayed unmatched. Data came from immunoSEQ multiplex PCR; TCRdb stores just in-frame clones and leaves some out. The sample has fewer than 40,000 clones, less than 95% seen once. The rearrangement uses TRBV7-6 and TRBJ2-5; 7 nucleotides agree with TRBD2. This material consisted of CD4+ T cells from peripheral blood mononuclear cells, taken in the first trimester of pregnancy. The TCR sequence derives from a female donor in good health, enrolled as a control in a pregnancy study. The CDR3 DNA is TGTGCCAGCAGCCCCAGCGGGGTCGTGGAGACCCAGTACTTC. It encodes CASSPSGVVETQYF. The full variable domain, with the rest looked up from reference TRBV7-6 and TRBJ2-5, is GAGVSQSPRYKVTKRGQDVALRCDPISGHVSLYWYRQALGQGPEFLTYFNYEAQQDKSGLPNDRFSAERPEGSISTLTIQRTEQRDSAMYRCASSPSGVVETQYFGPGTRLLVL.